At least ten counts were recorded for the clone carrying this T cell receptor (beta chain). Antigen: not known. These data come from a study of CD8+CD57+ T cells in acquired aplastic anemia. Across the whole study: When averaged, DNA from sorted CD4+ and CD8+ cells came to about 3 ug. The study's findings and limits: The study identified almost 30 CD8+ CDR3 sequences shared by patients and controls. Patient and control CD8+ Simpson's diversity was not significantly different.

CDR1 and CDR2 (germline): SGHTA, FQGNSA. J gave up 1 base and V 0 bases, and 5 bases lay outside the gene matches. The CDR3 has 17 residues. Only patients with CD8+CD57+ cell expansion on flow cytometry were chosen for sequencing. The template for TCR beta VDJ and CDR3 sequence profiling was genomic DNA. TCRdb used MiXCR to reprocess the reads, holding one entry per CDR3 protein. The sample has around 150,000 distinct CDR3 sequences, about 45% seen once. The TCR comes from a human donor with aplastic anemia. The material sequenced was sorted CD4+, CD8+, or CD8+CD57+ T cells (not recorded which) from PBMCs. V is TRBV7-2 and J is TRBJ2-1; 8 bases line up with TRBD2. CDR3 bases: TGTGCCAGCAGCTTAGCGGTCGCTAGCGGGTCCTACAATGAGCAGTTCTTC. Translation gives CASSLAVASGSYNEQFF.